These T cell receptor beta chains were read from a single sample in a study of Graves' ophthalmopathy and Graves' hyperthyroidism. In TCRdb, the multiplex PCR reads were re-called with MiXCR into one record per CDR3 protein. The table has some 410,000 distinct CDR3 sequences, roughly 20% seen once. Sequencing was carried out using peripheral blood. Receptors were obtained from a woman in her late teens or twenties with stable Graves' hyperthyroidism. The CDR3 runs from the conserved cysteine through the conserved F or W. A D gene is named only where the DNA matches it firmly. Not all rows give a size; the values are once, few, many and, for expanded clones, a class.

V: TRBV29-1; size: many; J: TRBJ2-7; D: TRBD1; DNA: TGCAGCGTTGAAGTTCCAGGGGGCGAGCAGTACTTC; CDR3: CSVEVPGGEQYF
V: TRBV20-1; size: many; J: TRBJ2-7; D: TRBD2; DNA: TGCAGTGCTAGGGGCAGACCGGGACTAGCGGGAGCCTTTACGAAGCAGTACTTC; CDR3: CSARGRPGLAGAFTKQYF
V: TRBV12-3/TRBV12-4; size: NA; J: TRBJ2-2; D: TRBD1; DNA: TGTGCCAGCCGATTGACAGGGGGCGCCCCCGGGGAGCTGTTTTTT; CDR3: CASRLTGGAPGELFF
V: TRBV12-3/TRBV12-4; size: many; J: TRBJ1-3; D: NA; DNA: TGTGCCAGCAGTTTAATCGGGGCTGGAAACACCATATATTTT; CDR3: CASSLIGAGNTIYF
V: TRBV11-2; size: many; J: TRBJ1-6; D: NA; DNA: TGTGCCAGCAGCCTGCTCACCAATTCACCCCTCCACTTT; CDR3: CASSLLTNSPLHF
V: TRBV6-1; size: NA; J: TRBJ1-1; D: TRBD1; DNA: TGTGCCAACAGTGATGGGACAGAGAACACTGAAGCTTTCTTT; CDR3: CANSDGTENTEAFF
V: TRBV25-1; size: many; J: TRBJ2-7; D: TRBD1; DNA: TGTGCCAGCAGTTATGTGGGACAGGGAGGATACGAGCAGTACTTC; CDR3: CASSYVGQGGYEQYF
V: TRBV4-3; size: many; J: TRBJ2-7; D: NA; DNA: TGCGCCAGCAGCCAAGTGTACAGGAACTACGAGCAGTACTTC; CDR3: CASSQVYRNYEQYF
V: TRBV20-1; size: few; J: TRBJ1-1; D: NA; DNA: TGCATCGGGCCGGGACCGTTGAACACTGAAGCTTTCTTT; CDR3: CIGPGPLNTEAFF
V: TRBV11-1; size: few; J: TRBJ2-7; D: TRBD2; DNA: TGTGCCAGCAGCTCCGGGACTAGCGGGAGAGGTCATCGCGAGCAGTACTTC; CDR3: CASSSGTSGRGHREQYF
V: TRBV10-3; size: many; J: TRBJ2-7; D: NA; DNA: TGTGCCATCAGTGACCCCGGGACACGGACCTACGAGCAGTACTTC; CDR3: CAISDPGTRTYEQYF
V: TRBV4-2; size: many; J: TRBJ2-5; D: TRBD2; DNA: TGTGCCAGCAGCGAAGACCAGACTAGCGTAAAGACCCAGTACTTC; CDR3: CASSEDQTSVKTQYF
V: TRBV6-5; size: few; J: TRBJ1-1; D: TRBD1; DNA: TGTGCCAGCAGTTACCAGACAGGGGGGGTGACTGAAGCTTTCTTT; CDR3: CASSYQTGGVTEAFF
V: TRBV11-2; size: NA; J: TRBJ2-2; D: TRBD2; DNA: TGTGCCAGCAGCCATACTAGCGGGAGTGGGGAGCTGTTTTTT; CDR3: CASSHTSGSGELFF
V: TRBV7-2; size: many; J: TRBJ1-1; D: NA; DNA: TGTGCCAGCAGCTTAGGGGGGGCGACGCGAGGCACTGAAGCTTTCTTT; CDR3: CASSLGGATRGTEAFF
V: TRBV11-2; size: NA; J: TRBJ2-5; D: TRBD1; DNA: TGTGCCAGCAGCTTGGGGATGACAGGGGAGCCAGAGACCCAGTACTTC; CDR3: CASSLGMTGEPETQYF
V: TRBV2; size: many; J: TRBJ1-3; D: NA; DNA: TGTGCCAGCAGTGTTGAGGCTGGGGACACCATATATTTT; CDR3: CASSVEAGDTIYF
V: TRBV20-1; size: many; J: TRBJ1-1; D: NA; DNA: TGCAGTGCTACGCCGCCGACAGGAGACACTGAAGCTTTCTTT; CDR3: CSATPPTGDTEAFF
V: TRBV18; size: NA; J: TRBJ2-7; D: NA; DNA: TGTGCCAGCTCACCAATGGGCGGGCACAGCGCGGCCTACGAGCAGTACTTC; CDR3: CASSPMGGHSAAYEQYF
V: TRBV30; size: many; J: TRBJ1-5; D: NA; DNA: TGTGCCTGGAGTGTCTGGGGGCTTAATCAGCCCCAGCATTTT; CDR3: CAWSVWGLNQPQHF
V: TRBV10-3; size: NA; J: TRBJ1-6; D: TRBD1; DNA: TGTGCCATCAGTGGAGGGACAGGGGATAATTCACCCCTCCACTTT; CDR3: CAISGGTGDNSPLHF
V: TRBV25-1; size: many; J: TRBJ1-6; D: TRBD1; DNA: TGTGCCAGCAGTGGGGGACAGCATCTGAATTCACCCCTCCACTTT; CDR3: CASSGGQHLNSPLHF
V: TRBV7-9; size: many; J: TRBJ2-7; D: TRBD2; DNA: TGTGCCAGCACCATAGCGGGATCCTACGAGCAGTACTTC; CDR3: CASTIAGSYEQYF
V: TRBV5-1; size: many; J: TRBJ2-2; D: TRBD2; DNA: TGCGCCAGCAGGAGCGGGAGGGACACCGGGGAGCTGTTTTTT; CDR3: CASRSGRDTGELFF
V: TRBV11-2; size: many; J: TRBJ2-2; D: NA; DNA: TGTGCCAGCAGCTTAGATCCGGGGGCGAGCACCGGGGAGCTGTTTTTT; CDR3: CASSLDPGASTGELFF
V: TRBV4-1; size: NA; J: TRBJ1-1; D: TRBD1; DNA: TGCGCCAGCAGCCTTCAAGGGGGCACTGAAGCTTGCTTT; CDR3: CASSLQGGTEACF
V: TRBV11-2; size: many; J: TRBJ1-2; D: NA; DNA: TGTGCCAGCAGCTCCCTCCGAGGGCGGAACTATGGCTACACCTTC; CDR3: CASSSLRGRNYGYTF
V: TRBV12-3/TRBV12-4; size: NA; J: TRBJ1-5; D: NA; DNA: TGTGCCAGCAGTTCCGGTGACAGTAGCAATCAGCCCCAGCATTTT; CDR3: CASSSGDSSNQPQHF
V: TRBV28; size: many; J: TRBJ1-1; D: NA; DNA: TGTGCCACCCTCATTGGAAGGATGAACACTGAAGCTTTCTTT; CDR3: CATLIGRMNTEAFF
V: TRBV25-1; size: many; J: TRBJ2-2; D: NA; DNA: TGTGCCAGCAGTGAGGTCCAGCCGAACACCGGGGAGCTGTTTTTT; CDR3: CASSEVQPNTGELFF
V: TRBV4-1; size: NA; J: TRBJ2-7; D: TRBD2; DNA: TGCGCCAGCAGCCAAGTGATGACTAGCGTCTACGAGCAGTACTTC; CDR3: CASSQVMTSVYEQYF
V: TRBV28; size: NA; J: TRBJ2-7; D: TRBD1; DNA: TGTGCCAGCAGTTTAGCTCCGGGACAGGGGGTCTACGAGCAGTACTTC; CDR3: CASSLAPGQGVYEQYF
V: TRBV20-1; size: NA; J: TRBJ2-7; D: NA; DNA: TGCAGTGCGGCGGGCGGCTACGAGCAGTACTTC; CDR3: CSAAGGYEQYF
V: TRBV7-2; size: many; J: TRBJ1-5; D: NA; DNA: TGTGCCAGCAGCTTAGCCCACAATCAGCCCCAGCATTTT; CDR3: CASSLAHNQPQHF
V: TRBV6-1; size: few; J: TRBJ2-1; D: NA; DNA: TGTGCCAGCAGTGAAGCGGAGGGCCACAATGAGCAGTTCTTC; CDR3: CASSEAEGHNEQFF
V: TRBV6-1; size: NA; J: TRBJ2-7; D: NA; DNA: TGTGCCAGCAGCTCCCGCCGGGGAGATCTGTATTTTGAGCAGTACTTC; CDR3: CASSSRRGDLYFEQYF
V: TRBV19; size: many; J: TRBJ1-5; D: TRBD1; DNA: TGTGCCAGCTTACAGGGGGCTAGCTTCAATCAGCCCCAGCATTTT; CDR3: CASLQGASFNQPQHF
V: TRBV12-3/TRBV12-4; size: NA; J: TRBJ1-2; D: NA; DNA: TGTGCCAGCCGCTTAGGACCCTCTGGCTACACCTTC; CDR3: CASRLGPSGYTF
V: TRBV11-2; size: many; J: TRBJ2-7; D: NA; DNA: TGTGCCAGCCAATCATCCGAGCAGTACTTC; CDR3: CASQSSEQYF
V: TRBV2; size: many; J: TRBJ1-5; D: TRBD1; DNA: TGTGCCAGCAGTGAATGGGGACAGGGGTCGCAGCCCCAGCATTTT; CDR3: CASSEWGQGSQPQHF
V: TRBV6-1; size: few; J: TRBJ1-1; D: NA; DNA: TGTGCCAGCAGTGAGGGGGGGCTGAGGACTGAAGCTTTCTTT; CDR3: CASSEGGLRTEAFF
V: TRBV5-1; size: once; J: TRBJ1-2; D: NA; DNA: TGCGCCAGCAGCTTGGGAGACACCCAGGGCTATGGCTACACCTTC; CDR3: CASSLGDTQGYGYTF
V: TRBV27; size: many; J: TRBJ1-2; D: NA; DNA: TGTGCCAGCAGTTTTGGGGACCGTTCCGCGGGCTACACCTTC; CDR3: CASSFGDRSAGYTF
V: TRBV20-1; size: many; J: TRBJ2-7; D: NA; DNA: TGCAGTGCTAGTCTTTACGAGCAGTACTTC; CDR3: CSASLYEQYF
V: TRBV12-3/TRBV12-4; size: many; J: TRBJ1-5; D: NA; DNA: TGTGCCAGCAGCCCCGGGACAACCATTTTAAGCAATCAGCCCCAGCATTTT; CDR3: CASSPGTTILSNQPQHF
V: TRBV3-2; size: many; J: TRBJ1-1; D: NA; DNA: TGTGCCAGCAGCCATCTGACAGGGAACACTGAAGCTTTCTTT; CDR3: CASSHLTGNTEAFF
V: TRBV20-1; size: NA; J: TRBJ1-6; D: TRBD1; DNA: TGCAGTGCTGACGGGACAGGGGAGGAGAATTCACCCCTCCACTTT; CDR3: CSADGTGEENSPLHF
V: TRBV30; size: many; J: TRBJ2-4; D: TRBD2; DNA: TGTGCCTGGGGGAGGGGTCTAGCGATGGTCAAAAACATTCAGTACTTC; CDR3: CAWGRGLAMVKNIQYF
V: TRBV28; size: many; J: TRBJ1-2; D: NA; DNA: TGTGCCAGCAGTTTATGGGGAGCTAATGGCTACACCTTC; CDR3: CASSLWGANGYTF
V: TRBV6-5; size: NA; J: TRBJ1-6; D: NA; DNA: TGTGCCAGCAGTTACTACACAGGCAGGGGAGGTTCACCCCTCCACTTT; CDR3: CASSYYTGRGGSPLHF
V: TRBV6-5; size: NA; J: TRBJ1-2; D: TRBD1; DNA: TGTGCCAGCAGTTCGACAGGGTCCCACTATGGCTACACCTTC; CDR3: CASSSTGSHYGYTF